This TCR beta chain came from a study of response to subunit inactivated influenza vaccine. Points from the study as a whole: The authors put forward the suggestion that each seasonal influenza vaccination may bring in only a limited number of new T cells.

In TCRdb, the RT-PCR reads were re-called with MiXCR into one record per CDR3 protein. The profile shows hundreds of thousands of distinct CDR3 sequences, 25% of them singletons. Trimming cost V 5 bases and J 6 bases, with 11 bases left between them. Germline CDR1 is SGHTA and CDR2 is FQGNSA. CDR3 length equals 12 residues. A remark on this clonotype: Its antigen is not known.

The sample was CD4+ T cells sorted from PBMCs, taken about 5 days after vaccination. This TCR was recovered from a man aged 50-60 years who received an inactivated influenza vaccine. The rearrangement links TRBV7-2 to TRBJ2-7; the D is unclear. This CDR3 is CASSHPIGEQYF. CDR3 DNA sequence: TGTGCCAGCAGCCACCCAATTGGCGAGCAGTACTTC.